This TCR beta chain stems from a study of cytomegalovirus exposure and HLA in healthy donors. This CDR3 is 16 amino acids long. The trim removed 5 bases at V and 0 bases at J, leaving 10 bases unmatched. Germline lookup yields CDR1 MGHRA and CDR2 YSYEKL. Findings of the study overall: Most TCR sequences were rare, but some public TCRs occurred in many donors. Some TCR beta chains (over 150 of them) were listed as cytomegalovirus-associated.

Libraries were prepared by immunoSEQ multiplex PCR; TCRdb keeps only in-frame clonotypes and omits some of them. The sample holds some 100,000 clones, around nine tenths seen once. As regards this clone: The antigen is unknown.

The V gene is TRBV4-1, the J gene TRBJ2-7, with 7 positions matching TRBD1. The clonotype originates from a man aged 18 to 29 in good health and CMV-seropositive. The sequenced material came from PBMCs. The CDR3 nucleotides are TGCGCCAGCAGCGCACCCGGGACAGCAAACTCCTACGAGCAGTACTTC. It yields the protein CASSAPGTANSYEQYF.